Presented here are 21 T cell receptor beta chains from one specimen sequenced in a study of blood T cells in healthy people across ages. Then a second PCR, running roughly 7 to 11 cycles, was carried out with a sample-barcoded 5' primer and a J-beta primer mix. TCRdb redid the calling of the 5' RACE reads with MiXCR, one entry per CDR3 protein. This sample has around 1,600,000 distinct CDR3 sequences, with roughly 43% found just once. Sequencing used blood. These TCRs come from a woman younger than 35 in good health.

Many counts were recorded for this clonotype. V is TRBV20-1 and J is TRBJ1-4, with D possibly TRBD1 on 5 matching bases. Germline V gene sequence: CDR1 DFQATT, CDR2 SNEGSKA (reference sequence). The CDR3 sequence is 13 residues long. V was clipped by 0 bases and J by 9 bases, with 11 bases between them. This chain's CDR3 is CSARETAHQKLFF. In DNA, the CDR3 is TGCAGTGCTAGAGAGACAGCCCACCAAAAACTGTTTTTT.

This clonotype was seen only a few times. This sequence joins TRBV18 and TRBJ1-4, with D hard to call. V lost 3 bases and J 5 bases, leaving 10 bases between the germline ends. Germline V CDR1 and CDR2: KGHSH, LQKENI. This CDR3 is built from 14 residues. Written as DNA, the CDR3 is TGTGCCAGCTCACCTCGGGCAAAGAATGAAAAACTGTTTTTT. Protein: CASSPRAKNEKLFF.

This clonotype was seen more than once but under ten times. The rearrangement links TRBV11-2 to TRBJ2-3, with 10 bases matching TRBD1. CDR3 size: 15 residues. The V gene's germline CDR1 is SGHAT and CDR2 FQNNGV. Trimming cost V 4 bases and J 4 bases; bases outside gene matches: 5. CDR3 bases: TGTGCCAGCAGCTCGACGGGACAGGGGCCAGATACGCAGTATTTT. Protein product: CASSSTGQGPDTQYF.

This chain uses TRBV7-2 with TRBJ1-5, with D possibly matching TRBD1 (5 bases). CDR1 is SGHTA, CDR2 FQGNSA, per germline. CDR3 length: 15 amino acids. V was cut by 4 bases and J by 7 bases, with 17 bases left in between. DNA for the CDR3: TGTACCAGCAGCTCCGAGCCGGGGCTATTCCAGCCCCAGCATTTT. Protein product: CTSSSEPGLFQPQHF.

This clonotype was recorded a few times. The chain joins TRBV6-5 to TRBJ1-1, with D perhaps TRBD1 (5 bases). CDR3 length: 14 amino acids. V shed 2 bases and J shed 4 bases, with 11 bases lying between them. From germline, CDR1 is MNHEY and CDR2 SVGAGI. The DNA of the CDR3 is TGTGCCAGCAGTTACGCGGGGGGAGGCACTGAAGCTTTCTTT. Translation gives CASSYAGGGTEAFF.

This sequence joins TRBV7-9 and TRBJ1-1; 7 bases map to TRBD1. J gave up 6 bases and V 6 bases, and 10 bases lay outside the gene matches. CDR3 length: 14 amino acids. The germline CDR1 and CDR2 sequences are SEHNR and FQNEAQ (reference sequence). The chain's CDR3 is CASSRDSFDAEAFF. CDR3 sequence (DNA): TGTGCCAGCAGTCGGGACAGTTTTGACGCTGAAGCTTTCTTT.

This clonotype was seen a handful of times. The chain couples TRBV15 to TRBJ2-7; no clear D. Germline V gene sequence: CDR1 LNHNV, CDR2 YYDKDF (reference sequence). This CDR3 comprises 14 residues. V was pared by 6 bases and J by 0 bases, with 12 bases between. The CDR3 DNA follows: TGTGCCACCAGAAAAGAAGAGCCCTCCTACGAGCAGTACTTC. Amino acid sequence: CATRKEEPSYEQYF.

The V and J genes are TRBV2 and TRBJ2-1; perhaps TRBD2 as D (6 bases). V lost 11 bases, J lost 2 bases, and 19 bases lay in between. This CDR3 contains 15 residues. Germline lookup yields CDR1 SNHLY and CDR2 FYNNEI. The CDR3 sequence: CAGILGGITYNEQFF. Written as DNA, the CDR3 is TGTGCCGGCATATTGGGCGGGATTACCTACAATGAGCAGTTCTTC. The variable domain in full, completed from reference TRBV2 and TRBJ2-1, reads EPEVTQTPSHQVTQMGQEVILRCVPISNHLYFYWYRQILGQKVEFLVSFYNNEISEKSEIFDDQFSVERPDGSNFTLKIRSTKLEDSAMYFCAGILGGITYNEQFFGPGTRLTVL.

This chain links TRBV29-1 with TRBJ2-7, with 9 bases lining up with TRBD1. This CDR3 comprises 14 residues. Germline lookup yields CDR1 SQVTM and CDR2 ANQGSEA. V trimming: 3 bases; J trimming: 3 bases; junction bases outside the gene matches: 6. CDR3 amino acids: CSVDPGQGGYEQYF. The CDR3 nucleotides are TGCAGCGTTGATCCGGGACAGGGAGGCTACGAGCAGTACTTC.

The sample holds a few counts of this clonotype. The V call is TRBV9, the J call TRBJ2-1; D gene ambiguous. The CDR3 consists of 16 residues. The germline V and J ends were trimmed by 4 bases and 0 bases, with 14 bases remaining between them. Germline V CDR1 and CDR2: SGDLS, YYNGEE. The CDR3 sequence is CASSLGSTRSYNEQFF. The DNA of the CDR3 is TGTGCCAGCAGCCTGGGGTCTACCCGCTCCTACAATGAGCAGTTCTTC. The full variable domain, its missing parts supplied by reference TRBV9 and TRBJ2-1, is DSGVTQTPKHLITATGQRVTLRCSPRSGDLSVYWYQQSLDQGLQFLIQYYNGEERAKGNILERFSAQQFPDLHSELNLSSLELGDSALYFCASSLGSTRSYNEQFFGPGTRLTVL.

This chain uses TRBV5-1 with TRBJ2-5; 11 positions agree with TRBD2. Germline CDR1 and CDR2: SGHRS and YFSETQ. This CDR3 spans 15 amino acids. V lost 3 bases and J lost 11; bases outside the gene matches: 12. CDR3 amino acids: CASSSGLAGLEEQYF. DNA of the CDR3: TGCGCCAGCAGCTCTGGACTAGCGGGTCTCGAGGAGCAGTACTTC. The full variable domain, with the rest looked up from reference TRBV5-1 and TRBJ2-5, is KAGVTQTPRYLIKTRGQQVTLSCSPISGHRSVSWYQQTPGQGLQFLFEYFSETQRNKGNFPGRFSGRQFSNSRSEMNVSTLELGDSALYLCASSSGLAGLEEQYFGPGTRLLVL.

The V call is TRBV4-3, the J call TRBJ2-7; no firm D call. This CDR3 has 15 amino acids. V lost 1 base and J lost 7, with 17 bases in between. Germline-derived CDR1 and CDR2 are LGHNA and YSLEER. The CDR3 reads CASSQGFGRLSEQYF. In nucleotides, the CDR3 is TGCGCCAGCAGCCAAGGCTTTGGACGCCTAAGTGAGCAGTACTTC.

The chain recombines TRBV7-2 with TRBJ1-1, with a possible D match to TRBD1 (5 bases). Trimming took off 1 base at V and 4 bases at J, with 13 bases between the two ends. The CDR3 runs to 15 residues. Germline-derived CDR1 and CDR2 are SGHTA and FQGNSA. The CDR3, as DNA: TGTGCCAGCAGCTTAGGTGGGGGTATGGCCACTGAAGCTTTCTTT. Its translation: CASSLGGGMATEAFF.

In its sample, this clonotype was seen once. The rearrangement uses TRBV7-2 and TRBJ2-7, with 11 bases identical to TRBD1. This CDR3 has 14 residues. Trimming cost V 6 bases and J 8 bases; bases outside gene matches: 9. Per the germline V gene, CDR1 is SGHTA and CDR2 is FQGNSA. In DNA, the CDR3 is TGTGCCAGCAGTTCGGACAGGGGGCGCCAAAAGCAGTACTTC. It translates to CASSSDRGRQKQYF.

This clonotype was observed a few times. The chain joins TRBV7-8 to TRBJ2-1; D not resolved. Per the germline V gene, CDR1 is SGHVS and CDR2 is FQNEAQ. The V end was cut by 3 bases, the J end by 6 bases, with 9 bases between. This CDR3 is 13 amino acids long. The CDR3 reads CASSFWTLNEQFF. The CDR3 DNA follows: TGTGCCAGCAGCTTTTGGACCCTCAATGAGCAGTTCTTC.

About this clonotype: At one end the junction does not follow the germline gene, possibly because of a read error. The gene calls are TRBV7-2 and TRBJ2-3; the D gene is possibly TRBD1 (5 bases). This CDR3 comprises 14 residues. Germline CDR1 and CDR2: SGHTA and FQGNSA. The CDR3: CAGSSQGGPDTQYF. The CDR3 DNA reads as TGTGCCGGCAGCTCTCAGGGTGGCCCAGATACGCAGTATTTT.

A remark on this clonotype: At one boundary the junction diverges from the germline segment, which might be a read error. V usage is TRBV7-7 and J usage is TRBJ2-2; TRBD1 matches 8 bases. Germline values: CDR1 SSHAT, CDR2 FNYEAQ (reference sequence). This CDR3 is built from 14 residues. CDR3 DNA: TGTGCTAGCAGCAAAGGGACAGGCGCCGGGGAGCTGTTTTTT. Amino acids: CASSKGTGAGELFF. Complete variable domain (other parts from reference TRBV7-7 and TRBJ2-2): GAGVSQSPRYKVTKRGQDVTLRCDPISSHATLYWYQQALGQGPEFLTYFNYEAQPDKSGLPSDRFSAERPEGSISTLTIQRTEQRDSAMYRCASSKGTGAGELFFGEGSRLTVL.

This clonotype has a handful of counts. This rearrangement joins TRBV28 to TRBJ2-5; a possible D gene is TRBD2 (5 bases). The V end lost 5 bases, the J end lost 7 bases, and 14 bases lay between the germline ends. The CDR3 is made up of 13 amino acids. The V gene's germline CDR1 is MDHEN and CDR2 SYDVKM. As DNA, the CDR3 is TGTGCCAGCAGTCCCCGGGGAACTGTGACCCAGTACTTC. Its protein product is CASSPRGTVTQYF.

The CDR3 DNA reads TGCGCCAGCAGCTGGAACCAGGGGGCGAGAAGCTACGAGCAGTACTTC. The encoded protein is CASSWNQGARSYEQYF. The chain couples TRBV5-1 to TRBJ2-7; 8 nucleotides align to TRBD1. V gave up 3 bases and J gave up 3 bases; unmatched junction bases: 11. This CDR3 is built from 16 residues. CDR1 and CDR2 (germline): SGHRS, YFSETQ. The variable domain in full, with the rest retrieved from reference TRBV5-1 and TRBJ2-7, is KAGVTQTPRYLIKTRGQQVTLSCSPISGHRSVSWYQQTPGQGLQFLFEYFSETQRNKGNFPGRFSGRQFSNSRSEMNVSTLELGDSALYLCASSWNQGARSYEQYFGPGTRLTVT.

The rearrangement links TRBV20-1 to TRBJ2-7; no clear D. CDR3 length equals 14 residues. Germline loops: CDR1 DFQATT, CDR2 SNEGSKA (reference sequence). V was cut by 3 bases and J by 0 bases, with 12 bases left in between. The CDR3 loop is CSASRDILSYEQYF. In nucleotides, the CDR3 is TGCAGTGCTAGTCGCGACATTCTCTCCTACGAGCAGTACTTC.

This chain links TRBV18 with TRBJ2-5, with D possibly TRBD2 on 6 matching bases. The closer fit of TRBJ2-7 to the DNA end suggests the J call may be wrong. In germline, CDR1 is KGHSH, CDR2 LQKENI. The CDR3 loop spans 14 amino acids. Here the CDR3 reads CASSRGSSKDEQYF. As DNA, the CDR3 is TGTGCCAGCTCGCGGGGCAGTTCGAAGGACGAGCAGTACTTC.